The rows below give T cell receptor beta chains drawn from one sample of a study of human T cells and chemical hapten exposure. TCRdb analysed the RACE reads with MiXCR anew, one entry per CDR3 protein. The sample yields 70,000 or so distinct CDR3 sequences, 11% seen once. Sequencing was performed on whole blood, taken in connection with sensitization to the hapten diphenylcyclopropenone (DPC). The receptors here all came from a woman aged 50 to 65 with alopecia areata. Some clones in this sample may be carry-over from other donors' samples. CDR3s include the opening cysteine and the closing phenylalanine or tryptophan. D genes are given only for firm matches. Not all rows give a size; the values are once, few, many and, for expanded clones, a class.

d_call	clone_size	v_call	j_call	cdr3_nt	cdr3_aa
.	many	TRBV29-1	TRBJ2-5	TGCAGCTCCACTGACAGTCAAGAGACCCAGTACTTC	CSSTDSQETQYF
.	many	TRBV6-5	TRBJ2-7	TGTGCCAGCAGTTACCCCTATCTTGGGGGGTACAAGTACTTC	CASSYPYLGGYKYF
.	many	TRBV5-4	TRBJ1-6	TGTGCCAGCAGCTTTGATTATTCACCCCTCCACTTT	CASSFDYSPLHF
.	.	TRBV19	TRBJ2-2	TGTGCCAGTAGTATATCTACAGGTAGCACCGGGGAGCTGTTTTTT	CASSISTGSTGELFF
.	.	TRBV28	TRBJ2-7	TGTGCCAGCAAATCGACAGTTCAGTACTTC	CASKSTVQYF
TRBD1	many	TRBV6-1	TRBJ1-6	TGTGCCAGCCAGGGGGCGACTAATTCACCCCTCCACTTT	CASQGATNSPLHF
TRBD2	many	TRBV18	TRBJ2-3	TGTGCCAGCTCACCACTGAAGCGGGAGATCACAGATACGCAGTATTTT	CASSPLKREITDTQYF
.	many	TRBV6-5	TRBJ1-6	TGTGCCAGCAGTTATTCAGGGGCAACTTCACCCCTCCACTTT	CASSYSGATSPLHF
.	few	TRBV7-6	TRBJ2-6	TGTGCCAGCAGCTTGGGGCGGTCCTCTGGGGCCAACGTCCTGACTTTC	CASSLGRSSGANVLTF
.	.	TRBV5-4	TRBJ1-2	TGTGCCAGCAGCTTGAACAGCTATGGCTACACCTTC	CASSLNSYGYTF
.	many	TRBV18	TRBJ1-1	TGTGCCAGCTCACCAGAACAGGGACTTGAAGCTTTCTTT	CASSPEQGLEAFF
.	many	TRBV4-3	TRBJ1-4	TGCGCCAGCAGCCCGGACCGGGGGAGTAATGAAAAACTGTTTTTT	CASSPDRGSNEKLFF
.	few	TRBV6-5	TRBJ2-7	TGTGCCAGCAGTCCCGACAGCTATTCCTACGAGCAGTACTTC	CASSPDSYSYEQYF
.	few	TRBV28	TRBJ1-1	TGTGCCAGCAGTCCTCTTTACACTGAAGCTTTCTTT	CASSPLYTEAFF
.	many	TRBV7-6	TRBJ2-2	TGTGCCAGCAGCTTAGTGGGACCCCATTCGGTCACCGGGGAGCTGTTTTTT	CASSLVGPHSVTGELFF
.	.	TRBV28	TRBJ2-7	TGTGCCAGCAGTATAGGGGACGAGCAGTACTTC	CASSIGDEQYF
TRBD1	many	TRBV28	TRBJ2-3	TGTGCCAGCAGTCGGGACAGGGCTTTTCAGTGGGCAGATACGCAGTATTTT	CASSRDRAFQWADTQYF
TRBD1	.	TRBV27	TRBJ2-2	TGTGCCAACAGTCCGAACGGACAGGCCAACACCGGGGAGCTGTTTTTT	CANSPNGQANTGELFF
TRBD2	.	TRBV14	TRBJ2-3	TGTGCCAGCAGCCAAGGCCTAGCGGCTAGCACAGATACGCAGTATTTT	CASSQGLAASTDTQYF
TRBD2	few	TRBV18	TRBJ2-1	TGTGCCAGCTCACCGGGGACTAGGGACAATGAGCAGTTCTTC	CASSPGTRDNEQFF
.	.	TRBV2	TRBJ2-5	TGTGCCAGCAGGGACCCCGCCTCAAAGACCCAGTACTTC	CASRDPASKTQYF
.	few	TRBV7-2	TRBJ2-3	TGTGCCAGCAGCATCACGACTATCACAGATACGCAGTATTTT	CASSITTITDTQYF
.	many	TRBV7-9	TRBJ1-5	TGTGCCAGCAGCTTTGACGGATCCCCGCATCAGCCCCAGCATTTT	CASSFDGSPHQPQHF
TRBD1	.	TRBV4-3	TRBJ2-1	TGCGCCAGCAGCCAAGCGGGACAGACCTACAATGAGCAGTTCTTC	CASSQAGQTYNEQFF
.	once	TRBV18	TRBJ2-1	TGTGCCAGCTCACCCCCCCTTGACGTTTCCTACAATGAGCAGTTCTTC	CASSPPLDVSYNEQFF
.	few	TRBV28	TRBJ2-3	TGTGCCAGCAGTTTCCAGGGGGGCGGAATCACAAATACGCAGTATTTT	CASSFQGGGITNTQYF
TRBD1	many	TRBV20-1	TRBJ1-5	TGCAGTGCTAGGGACAGGGATGTAAATCAGCCCCAGCATTTT	CSARDRDVNQPQHF
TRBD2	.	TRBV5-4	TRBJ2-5	TGTGCCAGCAGCTCTTTTAGCGGGAAGGAGACCCAGTACTTC	CASSSFSGKETQYF
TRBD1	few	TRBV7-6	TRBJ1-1	TGTGCCAGCAGCTTGATGGGACAGGGATCCACTGAAGCTTTCTTT	CASSLMGQGSTEAFF
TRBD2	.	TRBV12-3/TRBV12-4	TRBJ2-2	TGTGCCAGCAGTCCTAGCGGGGATGGCACCCGGGAGCTGTTTTTT	CASSPSGDGTRELFF
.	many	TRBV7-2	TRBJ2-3	TGTGCCAGCAGCCGGGGGGCTAGCACAGATACGCAGTATTTT	CASSRGASTDTQYF
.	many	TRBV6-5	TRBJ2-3	TGTGCCAGCAGTTACGGGAAGGGGGGACCAGATACGCAGTATTTT	CASSYGKGGPDTQYF
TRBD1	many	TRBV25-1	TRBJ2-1	TGTGCCAGCACCGGGACAGGGTTTAGAAATGAGCAGTTCTTC	CASTGTGFRNEQFF